This TCR beta chain was sequenced during a study of blood T cell repertoires in COVID-19. On the study more broadly: T cells, B-cell-depleted T cells, or PBMCs provided the cDNA or gDNA that served as material.

Sequencing used immunoSEQ multiplex PCR; TCRdb keeps in-frame clones, though not all of them. Found here are fewer than 150,000 clones, around 83% of them singletons; the top ten hold roughly 4.5%. Germline lookup yields CDR1 MNHEY and CDR2 SVGAGI. The CDR3 is made up of 15 amino acids. The V gene lost 4 bases and the J gene lost 0 bases, with 10 bases spanning the gap. V gene TRBV6-5 combines with J gene TRBJ1-3; TRBD1 is a possible D gene (6 bases). What was sequenced was peripheral blood. The receptor was derived from a human donor in a cohort sampled during active COVID-19. The CDR3 DNA reads TGTGCCAGCAGTTTTACAGGGTCCTCTGGAAACACCATATATTTT. This gives the protein CASSFTGSSGNTIYF.